One sample yielded the 7 T cell receptor beta chains listed below, sequenced in a study of blood T cell repertoires in COVID-19. Using immunoSEQ multiplex PCR, the repertoire was profiled, and TCRdb retains in-frame clones only, with some absent. The sample carries approximately 330,000 clones, roughly 86% recorded once. The sequenced sample was peripheral blood. These receptors were collected from a man aged 25 to 40 with COVID-19, enrolled during active disease.

The chain employs TRBV7-3 and TRBJ2-2, with 11 bases that match TRBD2. With 6 bases clipped from V and 6 bases from J, the junction kept 3 bases outside the gene matches. The length of the CDR3 is 14 residues. The V gene's germline CDR1 is SGHTA and CDR2 FQGTGA. CDR3 region: CASRGTSGPGELFF. The CDR3 DNA reads as TGTGCCAGCAGAGGGACTAGCGGACCCGGGGAGCTGTTTTTT.

The gene calls are TRBV10-3 and TRBJ2-2; 14 nucleotides match TRBD2. The CDR3 runs to 17 residues. J was trimmed by 1 base and V by 4 bases; bases with no gene match: 2. Germline CDR1 and CDR2: ENHRY and SYGVKD. CDR3 amino acids: CAISAGLAGVNTGELFF. Written as DNA, the CDR3 is TGTGCCATCAGTGCGGGACTAGCGGGAGTGAACACCGGGGAGCTGTTTTTT.

V usage is TRBV5-1 and J usage is TRBJ2-5, with TRBD1 as a possible D gene (6 bases). This CDR3 has 16 amino acids. The germline V gene has CDR1 SGHRS and CDR2 YFSETQ. Trimming left V 4 bases short and J 5 bases short, with 21 bases between. Here the CDR3 DNA reads TGCGCCAGCAGCCGAGGAGAGACAGGACGCCCGGAGACCCAGTACTTC. Amino acids: CASSRGETGRPETQYF.

The gene calls are TRBV7-9 and TRBJ2-2; D gene ambiguous. This CDR3 comprises 14 residues. Germline V lookup: CDR1 SEHNR, CDR2 FQNEAQ (reference sequence). V was trimmed by 3 bases and J by 1 base, leaving 6 bases between them. Here the CDR3 reads CASSFSRNTGELFF. The CDR3 DNA is TGTGCCAGCAGCTTCTCCAGGAACACCGGGGAGCTGTTTTTT.

V usage is TRBV25-1 and J usage is TRBJ2-2, with a possible D match to TRBD1 (5 bases). The CDR3 extends over 12 amino acids. V lost 8 bases and J 3 bases, leaving 7 bases between the germline ends. Germline loops: CDR1 MGHDK, CDR2 SYGVNS. CDR3 in amino acids: CASLGDTGELFF. In DNA, the CDR3 is TGTGCCAGCCTAGGGGACACCGGGGAGCTGTTTTTT.

J is TRBJ2-1 and V is TRBV5-4, with 9 bases aligning to TRBD1. V was pared by 4 bases and J by 5 bases, with 7 bases of the junction left unmatched. Per the germline V gene, CDR1 is SGHNT and CDR2 is YYREEE (reference sequence). The CDR3 runs to 15 residues. As DNA, the CDR3 is TGTGCCAGCAGCCCCGGACAGGGGTTGAACAATGAGCAGTTCTTC. Protein: CASSPGQGLNNEQFF.

This clone has more than one count but fewer than ten. V is TRBV28 and J is TRBJ1-2; D call uncertain. The V gene lost 8 bases and the J gene lost 7 bases, with 14 bases spanning the gap. There are 12 residues in the CDR3. The germline CDR1 and CDR2 sequences are MDHEN and SYDVKM. For the CDR3, the DNA is TGTGCCAGCTTGGAGGGTTTATCTGGCTACACCTTC. It codes for CASLEGLSGYTF.